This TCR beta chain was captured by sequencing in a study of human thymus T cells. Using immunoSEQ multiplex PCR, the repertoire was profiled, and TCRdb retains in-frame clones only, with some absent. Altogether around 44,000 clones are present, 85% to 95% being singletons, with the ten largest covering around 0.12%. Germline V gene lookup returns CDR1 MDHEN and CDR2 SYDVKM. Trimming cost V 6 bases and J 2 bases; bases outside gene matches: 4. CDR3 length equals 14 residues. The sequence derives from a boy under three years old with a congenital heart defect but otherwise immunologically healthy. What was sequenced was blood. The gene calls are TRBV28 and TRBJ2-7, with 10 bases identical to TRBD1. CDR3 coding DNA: TGTGCCAGCAGGAGGACAGGGGGGACCTACGAGCAGTACTTC. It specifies CASRRTGGTYEQYF.